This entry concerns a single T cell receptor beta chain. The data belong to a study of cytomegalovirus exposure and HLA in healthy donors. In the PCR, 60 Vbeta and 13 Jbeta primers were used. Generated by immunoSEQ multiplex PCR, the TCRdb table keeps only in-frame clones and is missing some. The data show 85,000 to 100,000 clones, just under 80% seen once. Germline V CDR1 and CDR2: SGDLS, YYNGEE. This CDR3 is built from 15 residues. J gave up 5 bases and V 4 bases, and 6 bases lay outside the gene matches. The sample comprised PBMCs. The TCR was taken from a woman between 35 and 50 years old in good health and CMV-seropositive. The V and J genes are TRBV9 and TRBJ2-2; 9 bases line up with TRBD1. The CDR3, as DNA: TGTGCCAGCAGCAAACAGGGGGCAGGAACCGGGGAGCTGTTTTTT. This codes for CASSKQGAGTGELFF.